The 30 T cell receptor beta chains presented below share a single source sample, sequenced in a study of blood T cell repertoires in COVID-19. This table comes from immunoSEQ multiplex PCR, and its TCRdb copy is limited to in-frame clones, with some not included. The table has about 50,000 clones, over 75% seen once. The sequencing input was peripheral blood. Source of these receptors: a man aged 35-49 years with acute or convalescent COVID-19.

V and J are TRBV29-1 and TRBJ2-1, with a weak D call TRBD2 (5 bases). The germline CDR1 and CDR2 sequences are SQVTM and ANQGSEA. The V and J ends lost 4 bases and 6 bases respectively, with 7 bases between them. The CDR3 has 11 residues. The CDR3 DNA sequence: TGCAGCGTTGCCGGGATCAATGAGCAGTTCTTC. It is translated as CSVAGINEQFF.

The CDR3 sequence is CASSDWTGSGYTF. The CDR3 DNA sequence: TGTGCCAGCAGTGATTGGACAGGGAGCGGCTACACCTTC. The chain recombines TRBV6-1 with TRBJ1-2, with 8 bases identical to TRBD1. Germline CDR1 and CDR2: MNHNS and SASEGT. The CDR3 runs 13 residues. J lost 8 bases, V lost 3 bases, and 5 bases had no gene match.

The sample holds a few counts of this clone. The chain recombines TRBV6-1 with TRBJ2-5, with unresolved D. Per germline, CDR1 MNHNS and CDR2 SASEGT. This CDR3 spans 14 amino acids. With 1 base removed from V and 5 bases from J, the gap between germline ends came to 11 bases. The CDR3 protein is CASSEVRSEETQYF. The CDR3 region has the DNA TGTGCCAGCAGTGAAGTTCGGAGCGAGGAGACCCAGTACTTC.

The rearrangement links TRBV7-2 to TRBJ2-3, with 8 bases matching TRBD2. V trimming: 5 bases; J trimming: 1 base; junction bases outside the gene matches: 5. Germline values: CDR1 SGHTA, CDR2 FQGNSA. The CDR3 extends over 15 amino acids. The DNA for the CDR3 is TGTGCCAGCAGCCGCCCGGGACTAGGCACAGATACGCAGTATTTT. Amino acid sequence: CASSRPGLGTDTQYF.

The rearrangement uses TRBV5-5 and TRBJ2-7, with D unresolved. Germline CDR1 and CDR2: SGHKS and YYEKEE (reference sequence). The germline V and J ends were trimmed by 3 bases and 0 bases, with 13 bases remaining between them. The CDR3 covers 15 residues. DNA for the CDR3: TGTGCCAGCAGCTCAAATGCGATTAGCTCCTACGAGCAGTACTTC. This gives the protein CASSSNAISSYEQYF.

The chain combines TRBV19 with TRBJ1-5; 7 bases match TRBD1. V lost 6 bases to trimming and J lost 1 base; unmatched junction nucleotides: 6. CDR1 LNHDA and CDR2 SQIVND come from the germline V gene (reference sequence). The CDR3 is 15 residues long. The DNA of the CDR3 is TGTGCCAGTAGGACAAAGGACAGGAGCAATCAGCCCCAGCATTTT. It yields the protein CASRTKDRSNQPQHF.

The chain is built from TRBV5-1 and TRBJ2-1, with TRBD2 matching 13 bases. Per the germline V gene, CDR1 is SGHRS and CDR2 is YFSETQ. Losses at the gene ends were 3 bases for V and 9 bases for J; bases not matched to a gene: 9. CDR3 length: 16 residues. The CDR3 nucleotides are TGCGCCAGCAGCTCGTCTCCGGGACTAGCGGGAAGTGAGCAGTTCTTC. The encoded protein is CASSSSPGLAGSEQFF.

This clone was recorded once. The rearrangement links TRBV25-1 to TRBJ1-4; D is unresolved. The germline gives CDR1 MGHDK, CDR2 SYGVNS. This CDR3 is built from 12 residues. V was cut by 3 bases and J by 8 bases, with 7 bases left in between. The DNA for the CDR3 is TGTGCCAGCAGTGACAGGCTCGAAAAACTGTTTTTT. Protein product: CASSDRLEKLFF.

The rearrangement uses TRBV3-1 (or the pseudogene TRBV3-2) and TRBJ2-1; a weak D match, TRBD2 (7 bases). The germline CDR1 and CDR2 sequences are LGHDT and YNNKEL (reference sequence). V was pared by 0 bases and J by 7 bases, with 16 bases between. The CDR3 covers 16 residues. The CDR3 DNA reads as TGTGCCAGCAGCCAAGATGAAGGGGGAGGGAGGAATGAGCAGTTCTTC. Its translation is CASSQDEGGGRNEQFF.

The CDR3 protein is CASSPLPGKGDSPLHF. The CDR3 DNA follows: TGTGCCAGCTCACCACTTCCAGGGAAGGGGGATTCACCCCTCCACTTT. J is TRBJ1-6 and V is TRBV18; maybe TRBD1 (6 bases). The V and J ends lost 1 base and 8 bases respectively, with 15 bases between them. The CDR3 has 16 amino acids. Germline lookup yields CDR1 KGHSH and CDR2 LQKENI.

The chain's CDR3 is CASSPGGWEPREETQYF. The CDR3 DNA reads as TGTGCCAGCAGCCCGGGCGGGTGGGAACCCCGAGAAGAGACCCAGTACTTC. The chain combines TRBV11-2 with TRBJ2-5; possibly TRBD2 for D (5 bases). Germline V lookup: CDR1 SGHAT, CDR2 FQNNGV. The CDR3 spans 17 residues. Trimming stripped 5 bases from V and 3 bases from J, with 22 bases between.

This chain connects TRBV5-4 to TRBJ2-7; D may be TRBD1 (5 bases). The CDR3 is 14 amino acids. Trimming shortened V by 4 bases and J by 3 bases, and 14 bases separated the two germline ends. Germline V lookup: CDR1 SGHNT, CDR2 YYREEE (reference sequence). The CDR3 DNA sequence: TGTGCCAGCAGCCCTAGGGGTAAACTCTACGAGCAGTACTTC. It is translated as CASSPRGKLYEQYF.

The chain uses TRBV7-8 and TRBJ2-3, with D perhaps matching TRBD1 (5 bases). Germline CDR1 and CDR2: SGHVS and FQNEAQ. The germline V and J ends were trimmed by 3 bases and 2 bases, with 15 bases remaining between them. CDR3 size: 16 residues. In DNA form, the CDR3 reads TGTGCCAGCAGCTTCCACAGGACGAGGTCCACAGATACGCAGTATTTT. It codes for CASSFHRTRSTDTQYF.

This chain uses TRBV19 with TRBJ2-5; TRBD2 aligns across 7 bases. Germline CDR1 reads LNHDA; CDR2 reads SQIVND (reference sequence). CDR3 length: 12 residues. The V gene end was trimmed by 8 bases and the J gene end by 4 bases; junction bases not matched to a gene: 4. The chain's CDR3 is CASRGEPETQYF. The CDR3 nucleotides are TGTGCCAGTCGGGGGGAGCCAGAGACCCAGTACTTC.

This clone appeared a single time. The V gene is TRBV6-2 or TRBV6-3, the J gene TRBJ1-5; a possible D gene is TRBD1 (5 bases). There are 14 residues in the CDR3. Germline-derived CDR1 and CDR2 are MNHEY and SVGEGT. V was clipped by 5 bases and J by 6 bases, with 14 bases between them. The CDR3 here is CASSARGTPQPQHF. The CDR3, as DNA: TGTGCCAGCAGTGCAAGGGGAACTCCTCAGCCCCAGCATTTT.

This chain links TRBV7-2 with TRBJ2-7; TRBD2 is a possible D gene (6 bases). V gave up 1 base and J gave up 2 bases, with 12 bases separating them. The CDR3 extends over 15 amino acids. Germline lookup yields CDR1 SGHTA and CDR2 FQGNSA. CDR3 in amino acids: CASSLVGGGAYEQYF. As DNA, the CDR3 is TGTGCCAGCAGCTTAGTAGGCGGAGGGGCCTACGAGCAGTACTTC.

This chain links TRBV6-5 with TRBJ1-1; D may be TRBD1 (5 bases). CDR3 length: 13 amino acids. Germline CDR1 is MNHEY and CDR2 is SVGAGI. V lost 10 bases and J lost 2, with 14 bases in between. Written as DNA, the CDR3 is TGTGCCACCGGGGGTCAGACAAACACTGAAGCTTTCTTT. It yields the protein CATGGQTNTEAFF.

The chain is built from TRBV10-1 and TRBJ2-1, with 15 bases fitting TRBD2. The CDR3 is 18 amino acids. Germline V gives CDR1 WNHNN, CDR2 SYGVQD (reference sequence). The V and J ends lost 2 bases and 0 bases, in that order; junction bases with no gene match: 2. The CDR3 DNA reads as TGCGCCAGCAGTGAGGGGACTAGCGGGAGGCCCTCCTACAATGAGCAGTTCTTC. As protein: CASSEGTSGRPSYNEQFF.

The chain links TRBV9 to TRBJ2-7, with D tentatively TRBD2 (6 bases). CDR1 is SGDLS and CDR2 is YYNGEE in the germline V gene. The CDR3 extends over 16 amino acids. The V end was cut by 5 bases, the J end by 2 bases, with 20 bases between. CDR3 amino acids: CASSPPRGGMTYEQYF. CDR3 nucleotide sequence: TGTGCCAGCAGTCCCCCCCGAGGCGGGATGACCTACGAGCAGTACTTC. Full variable domain (rest looked up from reference TRBV9 and TRBJ2-7): DSGVTQTPKHLITATGQRVTLRCSPRSGDLSVYWYQQSLDQGLQFLIQYYNGEERAKGNILERFSAQQFPDLHSELNLSSLELGDSALYFCASSPPRGGMTYEQYFGPGTRLTVT.

This rearrangement joins TRBV6-2 or TRBV6-3 to TRBJ2-7; a possible D gene is TRBD1 (5 bases). Trimming took 2 bases from V and 3 from J, leaving 14 bases between them. The CDR3 is made up of 15 amino acids. CDR1 and CDR2 (germline): MNHEY, SVGEGT. The CDR3 spells CASSYPPRGIYEQYF. The CDR3 nucleotides are TGTGCCAGCAGTTACCCACCTAGGGGAATCTACGAGCAGTACTTC.

This chain joins TRBV24-1 and TRBJ1-2, with D perhaps TRBD1 (6 bases). Germline V lookup: CDR1 KGHDR, CDR2 SFDVKD. The CDR3 runs to 14 residues. The V end was cut by 3 bases, the J end by 3 bases, with 10 bases between. The CDR3 bases are TGTGCCACCAGTGATGTCAGGGGTGACTATGGCTACACCTTC. This encodes CATSDVRGDYGYTF.

The chain is built from TRBV5-1 and TRBJ1-1; tentative D call: TRBD1 (5 bases). Germline V CDR1 and CDR2: SGHRS, YFSETQ. V lost 4 bases to trimming and J lost 1 base, with 11 bases between them. The length of the CDR3 is 14 residues. CDR3 bases: TGCGCCAGCAGCCCGGGACTTAGGAACACTGAAGCTTTCTTT. Its protein product is CASSPGLRNTEAFF. Drawing the rest from reference TRBV5-1 and TRBJ1-1, the complete variable domain is KAGVTQTPRYLIKTRGQQVTLSCSPISGHRSVSWYQQTPGQGLQFLFEYFSETQRNKGNFPGRFSGRQFSNSRSEMNVSTLELGDSALYLCASSPGLRNTEAFFGQGTRLTVV.

V gene TRBV10-3 combines with J gene TRBJ1-1, with D possibly matching TRBD1 (6 bases). Looked up from germline, CDR1 is ENHRY and CDR2 is SYGVKD. The CDR3 loop spans 14 amino acids. V dropped 2 bases and J dropped 9 bases, with 16 bases sitting between them. The CDR3 spells CAISETGQSPKAFF. The DNA of the CDR3 is TGTGCCATCAGTGAGACCGGACAGTCCCCGAAAGCTTTCTTT.

The V and J genes are TRBV25-1 and TRBJ1-6; D call uncertain. V lost 4 bases, J lost 11 bases, and 18 bases lay in between. The CDR3 is 15 residues long. Germline V gives CDR1 MGHDK, CDR2 SYGVNS. The CDR3 reads CASSASSGFQPPLHF. CDR3 bases: TGTGCCAGCAGTGCGTCATCAGGATTCCAGCCACCCCTCCACTTT.

The chain is built from TRBV14 and TRBJ1-2; 7 nucleotides line up with TRBD1. CDR1 SGHDN and CDR2 FVKESK come from the germline V gene. The ends lost 0 bases at V and 3 bases at J; junction bases unmatched: 7. The CDR3 is 16 residues long. The CDR3 coding sequence is TGTGCCAGCAGCCAAGATCTACGACAGGGTGACTATGGCTACACCTTC. It specifies CASSQDLRQGDYGYTF.

The chain is built from TRBV5-1 and TRBJ2-7; 9 nucleotides agree with TRBD1. This CDR3 comprises 14 residues. The ends lost 1 base at V and 5 bases at J; junction bases unmatched: 4. Germline lookup yields CDR1 SGHRS and CDR2 YFSETQ. The CDR3: CASSLLGQGNEQYF. CDR3 DNA sequence: TGCGCCAGCAGCTTGTTGGGACAGGGAAACGAGCAGTACTTC. Looking up the rest from reference TRBV5-1 and TRBJ2-7 gives the full variable domain: KAGVTQTPRYLIKTRGQQVTLSCSPISGHRSVSWYQQTPGQGLQFLFEYFSETQRNKGNFPGRFSGRQFSNSRSEMNVSTLELGDSALYLCASSLLGQGNEQYFGPGTRLTVT.

The CDR3 is CASSSRDRYTGELFF. In nucleotides, the CDR3 is TGTGCCAGCAGTTCCCGGGACAGATACACCGGGGAGCTGTTTTTT. This chain links TRBV28 with TRBJ2-2; 7 bases align to TRBD1. The CDR3 extends over 15 amino acids. The V gene end was trimmed by 4 bases and the J gene end by 3 bases; junction bases not matched to a gene: 5. Germline V lookup: CDR1 MDHEN, CDR2 SYDVKM.

This sequence joins TRBV5-1 and TRBJ2-5, with TRBD1 matching 10 bases. Losses at the gene ends were 6 bases for V and 3 bases for J; bases not matched to a gene: 11. The CDR3 is 16 residues long. Looked up from germline, CDR1 is SGHRS and CDR2 is YFSETQ. The CDR3 DNA reads as TGCGCCAGCACCCACTGGGGACAGGGGATGGAAGAGACCCAGTACTTC. This codes for CASTHWGQGMEETQYF.

The chain couples TRBV7-2 to TRBJ1-1; D is uncertain. The ends were cut back, 4 bases at V and 0 bases at J, with 12 bases in the middle. There are 15 residues in the CDR3. The germline CDR1 and CDR2 sequences are SGHTA and FQGNSA. In nucleotides, the CDR3 is TGTGCCAGCAGCTCCAGCAGGCTCATGAACACTGAAGCTTTCTTT. It translates to CASSSSRLMNTEAFF.

The chain links TRBV11-3 to TRBJ2-1; 12 positions match TRBD2. CDR3 length: 21 amino acids. Per germline, CDR1 SGHNT and CDR2 YENEEA. Unmatched junction bases numbered 12, after V lost 0 bases and J lost 0 bases. The CDR3 sequence is CASSLDWTSGKILSSYNEQFF. The CDR3 bases are TGTGCCAGCAGCTTAGACTGGACTAGCGGGAAAATCTTAAGCTCCTACAATGAGCAGTTCTTC.